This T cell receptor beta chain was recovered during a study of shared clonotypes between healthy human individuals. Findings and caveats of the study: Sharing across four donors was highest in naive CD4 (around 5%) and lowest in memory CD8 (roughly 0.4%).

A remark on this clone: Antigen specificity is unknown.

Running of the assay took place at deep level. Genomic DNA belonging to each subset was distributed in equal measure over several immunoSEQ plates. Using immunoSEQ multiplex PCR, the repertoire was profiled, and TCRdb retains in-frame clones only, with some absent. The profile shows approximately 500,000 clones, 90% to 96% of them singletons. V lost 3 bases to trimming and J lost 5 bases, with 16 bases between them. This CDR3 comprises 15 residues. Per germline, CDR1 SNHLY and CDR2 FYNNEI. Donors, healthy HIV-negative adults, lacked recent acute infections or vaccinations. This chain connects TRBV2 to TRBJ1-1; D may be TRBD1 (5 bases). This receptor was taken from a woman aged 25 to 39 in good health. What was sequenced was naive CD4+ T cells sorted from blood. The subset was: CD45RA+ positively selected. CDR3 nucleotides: TGTGCCAGCAGTGAGGGGCAGGCTGGGAGGACTGAAGCTTTCTTT. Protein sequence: CASSEGQAGRTEAFF.